This is a list of T cell receptor beta chains from one sample in a study of post-analysis software for immune sequencing data. TCRdb passed the PCR reads through MiXCR, listing each CDR3 protein once. In the table there are about 560,000 distinct CDR3 sequences, about 40% of which are singletons. The sequencing input was blood. The receptors derive from a girl aged 5-17 years with multiple sclerosis. The CDR3 runs from the conserved cysteine through the conserved F or W. Fields, in order: V gene, clone size, D gene, J gene, CDR3 protein, CDR3 DNA. The D gene is left open where the match is weak. Only some rows state a clone size, as once, few, many or a class for expanded clones.

>TRBV10-2|many|NA|TRBJ1-5
CASSESLGQPQHF
TGCGCCAGCAGTGAGTCTCTCGGTCAGCCCCAGCATTTT
>TRBV7-9|NA|NA|TRBJ2-3
CASSFGQGTDTRYF
NA
>TRBV5-1|few|TRBD1|TRBJ1-4
CAGSLVGQGSATNEKLFF
TGCGCCGGCAGCTTGGTGGGACAGGGGAGTGCAACTAATGAAAAACTGTTTTTT
>TRBV12-3/TRBV12-4|few|TRBD1|TRBJ1-2
CASSLGQGIYGYTF
TGTGCCAGCAGTCTCGGACAGGGTATCTATGGCTACACCTTC
>TRBV20-1|few|TRBD2|TRBJ2-7
CSARDVSGGPTEQYF
TGCAGTGCTAGAGATGTGTCGGGGGGGCCCACAGAGCAGTACTTC
>TRBV6-4|NA|TRBD1|TRBJ1-2
CASRGSTGGPNYGYTF
TGTGCCAGCAGAGGGAGTACAGGGGGCCCTAACTATGGCTACACCTTC
>TRBV7-2|NA|NA|TRBJ1-6
CASSARTGTNFRVFNSPLHF
TGTGCCAGCAGCGCAAGAACCGGGACAAACTTTAGGGTTTTTAATTCACCCCTCCACTTT
>TRBV28|once|TRBD2|TRBJ2-3
CASSPTGREVTQYF
TGTGCCAGCAGCCCGACCGGGCGGGAGGTTACGCAGTATTTT
>TRBV12-3/TRBV12-4|NA|TRBD2|TRBJ2-1
CASSLTSGRINEQFF
TGTGCCAGCAGTCTCACTAGCGGGAGAATCAATGAGCAGTTCTTC
>TRBV20-1|NA|NA|TRBJ2-3
CSASYRTSTDTQYF
TGCAGTGCTAGTTACCGTACTAGCACAGATACGCAGTATTTT
>TRBV7-9|NA|NA|TRBJ2-1
CASSLPRDYEQFF
TGTGCCAGCAGCTTACCCAGGGACTATGAGCAGTTCTTC
>TRBV4-1|NA|TRBD2|TRBJ2-5
CASSRRLAGGLETQYF
TGCGCCAGCAGCCGAAGACTAGCGGGAGGGCTAGAGACCCAGTACTTC
>TRBV10-3|NA|NA|TRBJ2-5
CATSEKWRIYKQYF
TGTGCCACCAGTGAGAAGTGGAGGATCTACAAGCAGTACTTC
>TRBV6-5|NA|NA|TRBJ1-1
CASSLIGGGAFF
TGTGCCAGCAGTCTTATTGGGGGGGGGGCTTTCTTT
>TRBV6-2/TRBV6-3|NA|NA|TRBJ2-1
CASSSARLPSNEQFF
TGTGCCAGCAGTTCCGCCAGGCTCCCCAGCAATGAGCAGTTCTTC
>TRBV5-1|NA|NA|TRBJ2-1
CASSLSTYNKQFF
TGCGCCAGCAGCTTGAGCACCTACAATAAGCAGTTCTTC
>TRBV29-1|once|TRBD1|TRBJ2-7
CSVWTRDRGYEQYF
TGCAGCGTTTGGACCCGGGACAGGGGCTACGAGCAGTACTTC
>TRBV27|NA|TRBD1|TRBJ1-5
CASSGQGFASNQPQHF
TGTGCCAGCAGTGGACAGGGGTTTGCTAGCAATCAGCCCCAGCATTTT
>TRBV6-1|NA|NA|TRBJ1-1
CASSVIGALNTEAFF
TGTGCCAGCAGTGTGATAGGGGCCTTGAACACTGAAGCTTTCTTT
>TRBV12-3/TRBV12-4|NA|NA|TRBJ1-1
CATLPGWENTEAFF
TGTGCCACCCTTCCTGGGTGGGAGAACACTGAAGCTTTCTTT
>TRBV28|few|NA|TRBJ1-2
CASSLGGRLYGYTF
TGTGCCAGCAGCCTTGGGGGGCGACTCTATGGCTACACCTTC
>TRBV10-3|few|TRBD1|TRBJ2-7
CAISEGQEDEQYF
TGTGCCATCAGTGAGGGACAGGAGGACGAGCAGTACTTC
>TRBV11-2|once|TRBD2|TRBJ2-7
CASSIRLAGRDEQYF
TGTGCCAGCAGCATTCGACTAGCGGGGAGGGACGAGCAGTACTTC
>TRBV7-3|NA|NA|TRBJ2-1
CASSLTLGVYNEQFF
TGTGCCAGCAGCTTAACGTTAGGGGTTTACAATGAGCAGTTCTTC
>TRBV21-1|few|NA|TRBJ2-7
CASSSQTLKYEQYF
TGTGCCAGCAGCTCGCAGACCCTCAAGTACGAGCAGTACTTC
>TRBV12-3/TRBV12-4|few|NA|TRBJ1-2
CASSFQPDYGYTF
TGTGCCAGCAGTTTCCAGCCGGACTATGGCTACACCTTC
>TRBV6-1|many|TRBD2|TRBJ2-5
CASSEASGGQETQYF
TGTGCCAGCAGTGAGGCTAGCGGGGGCCAAGAGACCCAGTACTTC
>TRBV27|few|NA|TRBJ2-7
CASRGAGNEQYF
TGTGCCAGCAGAGGGGCAGGGAACGAGCAGTACTTC
>TRBV6-5|NA|NA|TRBJ1-4
CASKERADEKLFF
TGTGCCAGCAAAGAGAGGGCAGATGAAAAACTGTTTTTT
>TRBV3-1|NA|NA|TRBJ1-1
CASSLSLAGYLGTEAFF
TGTGCCAGCAGCCTGAGTTTGGCCGGATATTTGGGCACTGAAGCTTTCTTT
>TRBV6-1|NA|TRBD1|TRBJ1-2
CASSEPGTGVYGYTF
TGTGCCAGCAGTGAACCCGGGACAGGGGTCTATGGCTACACCTTC
>TRBV4-1|NA|NA|TRBJ2-7
CASSQGAGNEYEQYF
TGCGCCAGCAGCCAAGGGGCAGGGAATGAGTACGAGCAGTACTTC
>TRBV20-1|NA|TRBD2|TRBJ2-5
CSARVGGGFGTQYF
TGCAGTGCTAGAGTCGGGGGGGGGTTTGGGACCCAGTACTTC
>TRBV5-1|NA|NA|TRBJ1-4
CASRDGTSNEKEKLFF
TGCGCCAGCAGGGACGGAACCTCGAATGAAAAGGAAAAACTGTTTTTT
>TRBV29-1|NA|TRBD2|TRBJ2-3
CSVQTGTSTGTQYF
TGCAGCGTCCAAACCGGGACTAGCACAGGTACGCAGTATTTT
>TRBV7-9|NA|TRBD1|TRBJ1-2
CASSSGTGGRSYTF
TGTGCCAGCAGCTCAGGGACAGGGGGTAGAAGCTACACCTTC
>TRBV12-3/TRBV12-4|once|TRBD2|TRBJ2-5
CASSRSSGRVEAQYF
TGTGCCAGCAGCCGCTCTAGCGGGAGGGTAGAGGCCCAGTACTTC
>TRBV12-3/TRBV12-4|NA|NA|TRBJ1-2
CASSLEGAWDYGYTF
TGTGCCAGCAGTTTGGAAGGGGCATGGGACTATGGCTACACCTTC
>TRBV5-1|NA|NA|TRBJ2-7
CASSSEDGYEQYF
TGCGCCAGCAGCTCCGAGGACGGGTACGAGCAGTACTTC
>TRBV20-1|NA|TRBD2|TRBJ2-1
CSAFESGRSDEQFF
TGCAGTGCTTTCGAGAGCGGGAGGTCCGATGAGCAGTTCTTC
>TRBV5-1|few|TRBD2|TRBJ2-7
CASSLTGLATPNGQYF
TGCGCCAGCAGCTTAACGGGACTAGCGACCCCCAATGGGCAGTACTTC
>TRBV4-2|NA|TRBD1|TRBJ1-1
CASSQFGTGVAEAFF
TGTGCCAGCAGCCAATTCGGGACAGGAGTCGCTGAAGCTTTCTTT
>TRBV6-2/TRBV6-3|few|NA|TRBJ1-2
CASPRGGYGYTF
TGTGCCAGCCCCAGGGGTGGGTATGGCTACACCTTC
>TRBV29-1|few|NA|TRBJ2-3
CSVELRAGTDTQYF
TGCAGCGTTGAATTGCGAGCGGGCACAGATACGCAGTATTTT
>TRBV3-1|few|NA|TRBJ2-7
CASSSTDYEQYF
TGTGCCAGCAGTTCGACAGACTACGAGCAGTACTTC
>TRBV24-1|few|NA|TRBJ1-2
CATSDFSRSYGYTF
TGTGCCACCAGTGATTTCAGCAGGTCGTATGGCTACACCTTC
>TRBV12-3/TRBV12-4|once|NA|TRBJ1-1
CASSPGLRVGEAFF
TGTGCCAGCAGTCCAGGCCTGAGGGTTGGGGAAGCTTTCTTT
>TRBV10-3|few|TRBD2|TRBJ2-1
CAISTSGRPYNEQFF
TGTGCCATCAGTACTAGCGGGAGGCCCTACAATGAGCAGTTCTTC
>TRBV6-5|few|TRBD1|TRBJ1-2
CASSYSTYTGVGYTF
TGTGCCAGCAGTTACTCGACCTATACAGGGGTTGGCTACACCTTC
>TRBV4-2|few|TRBD1|TRBJ2-7
CASSQSGQAYEQYF
TGTGCCAGCAGCCAATCTGGACAGGCCTACGAGCAGTACTTC
>TRBV29-1|NA|NA|TRBJ2-5
CSVGPGAGETQYF
TGCAGCGTTGGTCCGGGTGCGGGGGAGACCCAGTACTTC
>TRBV12-3/TRBV12-4|NA|NA|TRBJ2-1
CASSLIDWSYNEQFF
TGCGCCAGCAGTTTGATTGACTGGTCCTACAATGAGCAGTTCTTC